This T cell receptor beta chain derives from a study of T-cell memory formation after mild COVID-19. About the study: The TCR clusters were mostly specific to one donor.

The study, taken as a whole, reports: Clones contracting across day 15 to 85 had a balanced CD4/CD8 profile; later expanding clones leaned CD4+.

Germline V gene sequence: CDR1 SGHTA, CDR2 FQGNSA. This CDR3 region has 16 residues. Trimming removed 5 bases at V and 3 bases at J, with 18 bases between. As to this clonotype: Its antigen is still unknown.

TCRdb re-called the 5' RACE reads through MiXCR, storing one row per CDR3 protein. The table lists a few hundred thousand distinct CDR3 sequences, about 15% of them singletons. The rearrangement uses TRBV7-2 and TRBJ2-3; D may be TRBD2 (7 bases). Sequencing was done on a sample of PBMCs or a T cell subset sorted from them (not recorded which). This TCR derives from a man younger than 35 who had mild COVID-19 (a few samples of this study predate the infection). Cell type and time point are not known. CDR3 in DNA: TGTGCCAGCAGCCGAGCCCCAGCGGGGACAACAGATACGCAGTATTTT. Its protein is CASSRAPAGTTDTQYF.